Listed below are T cell receptor beta chains from one sample, sequenced in a study of blood T cell repertoires in COVID-19. Data came from immunoSEQ multiplex PCR; TCRdb stores just in-frame clones and leaves some out. The sample lists roughly 64,000 clones, 80% to 90% occurring once. Source material: peripheral blood. These receptors were collected from a man between 35 and 55 years old with acute or convalescent COVID-19. The CDR3 runs from the conserved cysteine through the conserved F or W. The D gene is left open where the match is weak. A row's size may be missing; if present it is once, few, many or a size class.

CDR3 protein,CDR3 DNA,CDR3 length,J gene,clone size,D gene,V gene
CASTARGSGVYGYTF,TGTGCCAGCACTGCTAGAGGGTCAGGGGTGTATGGCTACACCTTC,15,TRBJ1-2,-,-,TRBV2
CASSQPQGGFTEAFF,TGTGCCAGCAGCCAACCCCAGGGGGGTTTCACTGAAGCTTTCTTT,15,TRBJ1-1,-,TRBD1,TRBV4-2
CASSAPRGPSKGDTQYF,TGTGCCAGCAGTGCCCCAAGAGGACCTTCTAAGGGGGATACGCAGTATTTT,17,TRBJ2-3,-,-,TRBV6-1
CASGQAFPYEQYF,TGTGCCAGCGGACAGGCCTTCCCGTACGAGCAGTACTTC,13,TRBJ2-7,-,TRBD1,TRBV7-2
CSVTPGTAYEQYF,TGCAGCGTGACCCCCGGGACAGCCTACGAGCAGTACTTC,13,TRBJ2-7,-,TRBD1,TRBV29-1
CASSQTGKGNTIYF,TGTGCCAGCAGCCAGACAGGAAAAGGAAACACCATATATTTT,14,TRBJ1-3,-,-,TRBV7-8
CATSLTGVILDTQYF,TGTGCCACCAGTCTTACAGGGGTAATATTAGATACGCAGTATTTT,15,TRBJ2-3,once,TRBD1,TRBV24-1
CASSERGGSSYNSPLHF,TGTGCCAGCAGTGAACGGGGAGGGAGCTCCTATAATTCACCCCTCCACTTT,17,TRBJ1-6,-,-,TRBV25-1
CASSLGGRGPEKLFF,TGTGCCAGCAGCTTAGGGGGTAGGGGCCCGGAAAAACTGTTTTTT,15,TRBJ1-4,-,-,TRBV7-2
CASSEWASNTEAFF,TGTGCCAGCAGCGAATGGGCCTCGAACACTGAAGCTTTCTTT,14,TRBJ1-1,-,-,TRBV5-4
CAWGTGLHYGYTF,TGTGCCTGGGGCACAGGGTTGCACTATGGCTACACCTTC,13,TRBJ1-2,-,-,TRBV30
CASRETGWAETQYF,TGTGCCAGCAGAGAGACAGGGTGGGCGGAGACCCAGTACTTC,14,TRBJ2-5,-,TRBD1,TRBV2
CASGSPGQEFSEQYF,TGTGCTAGTGGTTCACCGGGACAGGAGTTCTCCGAGCAGTACTTC,15,TRBJ2-7,-,TRBD1,TRBV12-5
CASRQRGSQPQHF,TGTGCCAGCCGGCAAAGGGGGAGTCAGCCCCAGCATTTT,13,TRBJ1-5,-,-,TRBV6-5
CSALTRDRGFYGYTF,TGCAGCGCCCTTACTAGGGACAGGGGGTTCTATGGCTACACCTTC,15,TRBJ1-2,-,TRBD1,TRBV29-1
CASSQDQTALPGELFF,TGTGCCAGCAGCCAAGATCAAACAGCTTTGCCCGGGGAGCTGTTTTTT,16,TRBJ2-2,-,-,TRBV4-2
CASSLKGTVTDTQYF,TGTGCCAGCAGCCTCAAGGGGACAGTTACAGATACGCAGTATTTT,15,TRBJ2-3,-,TRBD1,TRBV5-4
CASTLTGRAEAFF,TGTGCCAGCACCCTAACAGGGAGGGCTGAAGCTTTCTTT,13,TRBJ1-1,-,-,TRBV25-1
CASRFRGNTEAFF,TGTGCCAGTAGATTCAGGGGGAACACTGAAGCTTTCTTT,13,TRBJ1-1,few,-,TRBV19
CASSLALRDSSLSPLPHQETQYF,TGCGCCAGCAGCTTGGCTCTCCGGGACAGCTCGCTTTCCCCCTTACCTCACCAAGAGACCCAGTACTTC,23,TRBJ2-5,-,TRBD1,TRBV5-1
CASRSPGRGFGGYTF,TGTGCCAGCAGATCACCCGGCAGGGGGTTCGGTGGCTACACCTTC,15,TRBJ1-2,-,TRBD1,TRBV25-1
CASSQERGGLYEQYF,TGTGCCAGTAGCCAGGAGCGGGGGGGCCTCTACGAGCAGTACTTC,15,TRBJ2-7,-,TRBD2,TRBV14